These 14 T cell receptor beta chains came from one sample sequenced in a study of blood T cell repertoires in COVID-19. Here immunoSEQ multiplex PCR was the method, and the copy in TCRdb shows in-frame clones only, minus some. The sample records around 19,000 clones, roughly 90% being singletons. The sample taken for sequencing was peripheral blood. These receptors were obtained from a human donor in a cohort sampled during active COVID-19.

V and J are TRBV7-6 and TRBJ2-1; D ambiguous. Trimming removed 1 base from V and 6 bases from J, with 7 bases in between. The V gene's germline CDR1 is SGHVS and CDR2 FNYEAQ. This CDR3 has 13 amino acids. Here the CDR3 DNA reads TGTGCCAGCAGCTTAGGGCAGATCAATGAGCAGTTCTTC. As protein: CASSLGQINEQFF.

CDR3: CASSLWDREINEKLFF. The CDR3 bases are TGTGCCAGCAGCCTCTGGGACAGGGAAATTAATGAAAAACTGTTTTTT. The gene calls are TRBV5-6 and TRBJ1-4; 9 nucleotides match TRBD1. Germline V lookup: CDR1 SGHDT, CDR2 YYEEEE. The CDR3 is 16 residues long. J gave up 4 bases and V 4 bases, and 8 bases lay outside the gene matches.

The CDR3 loop is CASSLDPRSAQETQYF. The CDR3 DNA reads as TGCGCCAGCAGCTTGGATCCTAGATCGGCCCAAGAGACCCAGTACTTC. The genes are TRBV5-1 and TRBJ2-5; D uncertain. V was cut by 0 bases and J by 1 base, with 13 bases left in between. Germline V lookup: CDR1 SGHRS, CDR2 YFSETQ. This CDR3 comprises 16 residues.

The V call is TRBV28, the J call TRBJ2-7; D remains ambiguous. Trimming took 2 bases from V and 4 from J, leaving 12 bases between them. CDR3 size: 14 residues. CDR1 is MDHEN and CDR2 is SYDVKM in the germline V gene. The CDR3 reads CASSLGQIIYEQYF. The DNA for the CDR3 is TGTGCCAGCAGTTTAGGGCAGATTATTTACGAGCAGTACTTC. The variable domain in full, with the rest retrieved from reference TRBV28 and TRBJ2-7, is DVKVTQSSRYLVKRTGEKVFLECVQDMDHENMFWYRQDPGLGLRLIYFSYDVKMKEKGDIPEGYSVSREKKERFSLILESASTNQTSMYLCASSLGQIIYEQYFGPGTRLTVT.

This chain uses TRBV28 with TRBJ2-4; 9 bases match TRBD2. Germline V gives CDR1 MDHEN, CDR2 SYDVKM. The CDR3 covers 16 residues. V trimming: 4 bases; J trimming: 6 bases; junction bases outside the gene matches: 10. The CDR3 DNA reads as TGTGCCAGCAGTTCTTTAGCGGGGGAGGCCCTAAACATTCAGTACTTC. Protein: CASSSLAGEALNIQYF.

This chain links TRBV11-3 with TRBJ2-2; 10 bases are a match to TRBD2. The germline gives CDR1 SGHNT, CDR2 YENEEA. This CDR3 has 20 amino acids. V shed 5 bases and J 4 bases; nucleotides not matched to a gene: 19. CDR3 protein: CASSLTRTSGQSWGTGELFF. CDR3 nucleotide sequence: TGTGCCAGCAGCCTTACTCGGACTAGCGGACAATCTTGGGGCACCGGGGAGCTGTTTTTT.

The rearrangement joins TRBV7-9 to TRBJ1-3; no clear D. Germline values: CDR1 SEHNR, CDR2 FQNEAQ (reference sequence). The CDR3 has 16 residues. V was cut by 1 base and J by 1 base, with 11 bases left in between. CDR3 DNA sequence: TGTGCCAGCAGCTTAGGGTACACGATATCTGGAAACACCATATATTTT. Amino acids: CASSLGYTISGNTIYF.

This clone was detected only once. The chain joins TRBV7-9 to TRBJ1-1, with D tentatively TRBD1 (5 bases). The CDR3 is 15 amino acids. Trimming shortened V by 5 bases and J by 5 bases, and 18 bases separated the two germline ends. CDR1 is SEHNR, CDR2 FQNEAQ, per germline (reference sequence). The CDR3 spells CASSPAGLQSTEAFF. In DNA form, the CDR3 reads TGTGCCAGCAGCCCAGCAGGGCTCCAAAGTACTGAAGCTTTCTTT.

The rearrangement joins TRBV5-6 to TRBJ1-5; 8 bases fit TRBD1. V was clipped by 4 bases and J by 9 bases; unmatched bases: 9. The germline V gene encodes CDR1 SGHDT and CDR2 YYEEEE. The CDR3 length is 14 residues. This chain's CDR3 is CASSAGQALRPQHF. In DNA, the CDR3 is TGTGCCAGCAGCGCGGGACAGGCACTGCGGCCCCAGCATTTT.

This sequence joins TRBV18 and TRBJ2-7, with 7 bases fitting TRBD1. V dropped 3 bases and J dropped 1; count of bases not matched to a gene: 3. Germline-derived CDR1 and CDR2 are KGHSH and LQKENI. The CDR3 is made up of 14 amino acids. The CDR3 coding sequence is TGTGCCAGCTCACCGGGGGACAGATCCTACGAGCAGTACTTC. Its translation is CASSPGDRSYEQYF.

The CDR3 protein is CASSRQAHYEQYF. As DNA, the CDR3 is TGTGCCAGCAGCCGCCAGGCCCACTACGAGCAGTACTTC. The rearrangement uses TRBV21-1 and TRBJ2-7; TRBD1, as called in the table, went unchecked against the DNA. TRBV21-1 is a documented pseudogene. The CDR3 consists of 13 residues.

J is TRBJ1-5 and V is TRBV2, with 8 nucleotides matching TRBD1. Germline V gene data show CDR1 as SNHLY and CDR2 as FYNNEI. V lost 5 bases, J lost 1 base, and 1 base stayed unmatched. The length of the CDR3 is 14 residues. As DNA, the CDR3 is TGTGCCAGCAGTTACAGGGGGAGCAATCAGCCCCAGCATTTT. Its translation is CASSYRGSNQPQHF.

The chain's CDR3 is CASRSTGFSNQPQHF. The CDR3 nucleotides are TGTGCCAGCAGATCTACAGGGTTCAGCAATCAGCCCCAGCATTTT. This chain uses TRBV28 with TRBJ1-5, with D possibly being TRBD1 (6 bases). CDR3 length equals 15 residues. Trimming removed 6 bases at V and 1 base at J, with 13 bases between. Germline lookup yields CDR1 MDHEN and CDR2 SYDVKM. The whole variable domain, remainder taken from reference TRBV28 and TRBJ1-5, is DVKVTQSSRYLVKRTGEKVFLECVQDMDHENMFWYRQDPGLGLRLIYFSYDVKMKEKGDIPEGYSVSREKKERFSLILESASTNQTSMYLCASRSTGFSNQPQHFGDGTRLSIL.

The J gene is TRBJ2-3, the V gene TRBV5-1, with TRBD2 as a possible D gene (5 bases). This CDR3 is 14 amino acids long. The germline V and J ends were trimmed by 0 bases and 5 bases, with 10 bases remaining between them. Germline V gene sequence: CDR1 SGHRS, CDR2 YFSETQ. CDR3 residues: CASSLGLAQDTQYF. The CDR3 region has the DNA TGCGCCAGCAGCTTGGGTCTAGCTCAAGATACGCAGTATTTT.